This TCR beta chain was found in a study of T cell changes during pregnancy in multiple sclerosis. CDR3 length: 15 residues. V was clipped by 0 bases and J by 0 bases, with 9 bases between them. Germline assignment: CDR1 MNHEY and CDR2 SMNVEV (reference sequence). Sequencing used immunoSEQ multiplex PCR; TCRdb keeps in-frame clones, though not all of them. The sample holds 25,000 to 40,000 clones, 80% to 90% seen once. The material was CD8+ T cells from peripheral blood mononuclear cells, obtained in the third trimester of pregnancy. This chain links TRBV27 with TRBJ2-7; no firm D call. The receptor was derived from a female donor with multiple sclerosis, enrolled in a pregnancy study. DNA for the CDR3: TGTGCCAGCAGTTTATCCCGGTCGGGCTCCTACGAGCAGTACTTC. This encodes CASSLSRSGSYEQYF.